This T cell receptor beta chain was recorded in a study of blood T cell repertoires in COVID-19. Across the study: Samples taken during acute and convalescent COVID-19 were collected in the United States, Italy and Spain. T cells, B-cell-depleted T cells, or PBMCs provided the cDNA or gDNA that served as material.

Method: immunoSEQ multiplex PCR; TCRdb's copy keeps in-frame clones and lacks some. Among roughly 220,000 clones, roughly nine tenths were seen once, and the ten largest hold 3% to 3.5%. Germline V gives CDR1 KGHDR, CDR2 SFDVKD. The CDR3 is made up of 15 amino acids. The V gene lost 4 bases and the J gene lost 3 bases, with 12 bases spanning the gap. The sequence was obtained from a woman younger than 35 in a cohort exposed to, infected with or recovered from COVID-19 (not recorded which). The specimen was PBMCs or T cells enriched from blood (not recorded which). V is TRBV24-1 and J is TRBJ2-1; D is ambiguous. In nucleotides, the CDR3 is TGTGCCACCAGTGACCGATTCGACAACTACAATGAGCAGTTCTTC. Translating it yields CATSDRFDNYNEQFF.